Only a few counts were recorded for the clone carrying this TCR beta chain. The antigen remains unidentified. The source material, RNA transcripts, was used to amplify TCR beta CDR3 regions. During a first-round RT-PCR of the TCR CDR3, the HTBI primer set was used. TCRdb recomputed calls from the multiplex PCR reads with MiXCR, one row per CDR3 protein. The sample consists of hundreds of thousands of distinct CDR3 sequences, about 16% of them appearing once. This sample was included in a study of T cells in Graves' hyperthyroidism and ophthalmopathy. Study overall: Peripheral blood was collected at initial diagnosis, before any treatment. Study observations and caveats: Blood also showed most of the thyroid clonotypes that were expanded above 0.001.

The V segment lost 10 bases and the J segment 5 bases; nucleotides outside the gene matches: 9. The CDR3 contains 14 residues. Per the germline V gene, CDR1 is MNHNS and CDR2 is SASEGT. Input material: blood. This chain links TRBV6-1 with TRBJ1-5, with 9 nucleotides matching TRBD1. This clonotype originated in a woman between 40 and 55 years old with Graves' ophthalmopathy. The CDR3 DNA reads TGTGCCATCACACAGGGGGCGGGGTATCAGCCCCAGCATTTT. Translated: CAITQGAGYQPQHF.